The next 2 T cell receptor beta chains were all read from a single sample in a study of shared clonotypes between healthy human individuals. Measured with immunoSEQ multiplex PCR; TCRdb has only the in-frame clones, and not every one. Here the sample spans over 950,000 clones, 77% being singletons. Sequenced sample: memory CD4+ T cells from PBMCs. Subset: CD45RA-negative fraction. The receptors were gathered from a man in his late teens or twenties in good health. Some clones in this sample may be carry-over from other donors' samples.

The rearrangement joins TRBV6-5 to TRBJ1-1; 10 positions match TRBD1. Germline assignment: CDR1 MNHEY and CDR2 SVGAGI. CDR3 length: 14 residues. V lost 6 bases to trimming and J lost 6 bases; unmatched junction nucleotides: 7. As DNA, the CDR3 is TGTGCCAGCAGCGAGACAGGGGGCGACGCTGAAGCTTTCTTT. This encodes CASSETGGDAEAFF.

The chain links TRBV18 to TRBJ1-2; D not resolved. The V gene's germline CDR1 is KGHSH and CDR2 LQKENI. The CDR3 is 12 amino acids. V gave up 1 base and J gave up 14 bases, with 14 bases separating them. The chain's CDR3 is CASSPRHSSNTF. CDR3 sequence (DNA): TGTGCCAGCTCACCACGACATAGCTCCAATACCTTC.